The 22 T cell receptor beta chains in this list originate from one sample, sequenced in a study of T cell responses to AZD1222 COVID-19 vaccine. Assay used: immunoSEQ multiplex PCR; TCRdb lists only in-frame clones, some missing. The sample contains some 180,000 clones, 85% to 95% of which appear only once. The source material was peripheral blood, sampled 28 days after the second dose of the MenACWY control vaccine. The receptors were gathered from an adult who received the MenACWY meningococcal vaccine as a control.

The rearrangement uses TRBV7-9 and TRBJ1-2; D ambiguous. This CDR3 contains 13 residues. CDR1 and CDR2 from the germline V gene are SEHNR and FQNEAQ (reference sequence). V lost 3 bases and J 8 bases, leaving 13 bases between the germline ends. The CDR3 sequence: CASSFQESVGYTF. The CDR3 coding sequence is TGTGCCAGCAGCTTTCAAGAGTCGGTAGGCTACACCTTC.

This rearrangement joins TRBV6-6 to TRBJ1-2; TRBD1 aligns across 8 bases. V lost 8 bases, J lost 1 base, and 6 bases stayed unmatched. Germline loops: CDR1 MNHNY, CDR2 SVGAGI (reference sequence). This CDR3 is built from 14 residues. CDR3 bases: TGTGCCAGCGGACAGGGCCTTAGTAACTATGGCTACACCTTC. Its translation is CASGQGLSNYGYTF.

CDR3 region: CASSTRTSGTKETQYF. The CDR3 DNA reads TGTGCCAGCAGCACCCGGACTAGCGGGACTAAAGAGACCCAGTACTTC. The chain links TRBV13 to TRBJ2-5, with 12 bases identical to TRBD2. After removal of 5 bases from V and 3 bases from J, the junction contained 7 bases not matched to a gene. The CDR3 is 16 amino acids. Per the germline V gene, CDR1 is PRHDT and CDR2 is FYEKMQ (reference sequence).

The V and J genes are TRBV12-3 or TRBV12-4 and TRBJ1-1, with D hard to call. The CDR3 runs to 13 residues. The V end was cut by 3 bases, the J end by 1 base, with 6 bases between. CDR3 in DNA: TGTGCCAGCAGTTTTGGATCGAACACTGAAGCTTTCTTT. Encoded protein: CASSFGSNTEAFF.

V gene TRBV4-2 combines with J gene TRBJ1-2; the D gene is possibly TRBD1 (5 bases). This CDR3 comprises 15 residues. V gave up 3 bases and J gave up 0 bases, with 11 bases separating them. CDR1 and CDR2 (germline): LGHNA, YNFKEQ. CDR3 loop: CASSQGDGANYGYTF. The CDR3 DNA is TGTGCCAGCAGCCAGGGGGACGGAGCTAACTATGGCTACACCTTC.

This rearrangement joins TRBV7-3 to TRBJ2-2; D may correspond to TRBD1 or TRBD2 (5 bases each). The CDR3 consists of 13 residues. Germline CDR1 reads SGHTA; CDR2 reads FQGTGA. Trimming took off 6 bases at V and 4 bases at J, with 9 bases between the two ends. As DNA, the CDR3 is TGTGCCAGCAGTCCGGGGCCCACCGGGGAGCTGTTTTTT. Translated, it gives CASSPGPTGELFF.

The V gene is TRBV3-1 (or the pseudogene TRBV3-2), the J gene TRBJ1-1, with D maybe TRBD1 (5 bases). CDR3 length equals 15 residues. CDR1 is LGHDT and CDR2 is YNNKEL in the germline V gene (reference sequence). V gave up 1 base and J gave up 4 bases, with 13 bases separating them. Here the CDR3 reads CASSQGVGGSTEAFF. CDR3 coding DNA: TGTGCCAGCAGCCAAGGGGTGGGGGGGAGCACTGAAGCTTTCTTT.

This clone came up once. This rearrangement joins TRBV5-8 to TRBJ2-5; D possibly matches TRBD1 or TRBD2 (5 bases each). CDR1 is SGHTS, CDR2 YDEGEE, per germline. This CDR3 contains 15 residues. Trimming pared 4 bases from V and 4 bases from J, leaving 17 bases between. The CDR3 region is CASSPPRGWGETQYF. In nucleotides, the CDR3 is TGTGCCAGCAGCCCCCCCCGGGGCTGGGGAGAGACCCAGTACTTC.

The V gene is TRBV2, the J gene TRBJ2-5, with D perhaps matching TRBD1 or TRBD2 (6 bases each). Germline CDR1 SNHLY, CDR2 FYNNEI. This CDR3 is built from 15 residues. Trimming took 4 bases from V and 5 from J, leaving 17 bases between them. The CDR3 nucleotides read TGTGCCAGCAGTGGGGTTGGGGGGCGGCAGGAGACCCAGTACTTC. It codes for CASSGVGGRQETQYF.

The chain recombines TRBV7-2 with TRBJ2-1; no clear D. This CDR3 has 15 amino acids. CDR1 and CDR2 (germline): SGHTA, FQGNSA. Trimming stripped 0 bases from V and 2 bases from J, with 8 bases between. CDR3 coding DNA: TGTGCCAGCAGCTTAGCGTCACACCCCTACAATGAGCAGTTCTTC. Translated, it gives CASSLASHPYNEQFF.

The chain recombines TRBV18 with TRBJ1-1; D is possibly TRBD1 (6 bases). The CDR3 loop spans 15 amino acids. CDR1 and CDR2 from the germline V gene are KGHSH and LQKENI. V was trimmed by 2 bases and J by 1 base, leaving 11 bases between them. The chain's CDR3 is CASSPMGHPNTEAFF. The CDR3 bases are TGTGCCAGCTCACCAATGGGACACCCGAACACTGAAGCTTTCTTT.

The CDR3 nucleotides are TGTGCCAGCAGCGGAGGGGGCGTCCTCAATGAGCAGTTCTTC. Translated: CASSGGGVLNEQFF. The gene calls are TRBV7-2 and TRBJ2-1; the D gene is possibly TRBD1 (7 bases). Germline V gene data show CDR1 as SGHTA and CDR2 as FQGNSA. Trimming pared 5 bases from V and 6 bases from J, leaving 14 bases between. The CDR3 has 14 residues.

The chain couples TRBV18 to TRBJ1-5, with a weak D call TRBD1 (6 bases). Trimming cost V 1 base and J 2 bases, with 9 bases left between them. The CDR3 runs 15 residues. Germline loops: CDR1 KGHSH, CDR2 LQKENI. The CDR3 loop is CASSPQGHGNQPQHF. The CDR3 DNA follows: TGTGCCAGCTCACCACAGGGACACGGCAATCAGCCCCAGCATTTT.

This sequence joins TRBV6-1 and TRBJ1-5; D is unclear. V lost 1 base to trimming and J lost 3 bases, with 10 bases between them. CDR3 size: 15 residues. Germline V gene lookup returns CDR1 MNHNS and CDR2 SASEGT. The CDR3 spells CASSEDSPLNQPQHF. DNA of the CDR3: TGTGCCAGCAGTGAAGACAGTCCCCTCAATCAGCCCCAGCATTTT.

The gene calls are TRBV15 and TRBJ2-3; D gene unclear. The germline V gene has CDR1 LNHNV and CDR2 YYDKDF (reference sequence). The length of the CDR3 is 15 residues. Deletions cut 0 bases from V and 6 bases from J, with 13 bases between. CDR3 in DNA: TGTGCCACCAGCAGAGATGTGGGCAGGCCGGATACGCAGTATTTT. This translates into CATSRDVGRPDTQYF.

The gene calls are TRBV5-4 and TRBJ2-3; D perhaps matches TRBD2 (6 bases). CDR3 length equals 15 residues. The germline CDR1 and CDR2 sequences are SGHNT and YYREEE (reference sequence). Trimming shortened V by 4 bases and J by 0 bases, and 12 bases separated the two germline ends. This CDR3 reads CASSQGLWSTDTQYF. CDR3 DNA: TGTGCCAGCAGCCAAGGACTATGGAGCACAGATACGCAGTATTTT.

CDR3 in amino acids: CASSFRGQGYNSPLHF. CDR3 nucleotides: TGTGCCAGCAGCTTCCGCGGACAGGGTTATAATTCACCCCTCCACTTT. The chain recombines TRBV5-5 with TRBJ1-6, with 8 bases lining up with TRBD1. Germline CDR1 SGHKS, CDR2 YYEKEE (reference sequence). Trimming took 2 bases from V and 4 from J; bases not matched to a gene: 5. This CDR3 is 16 amino acids long. Filled out from reference TRBV5-5 and TRBJ1-6, the complete variable domain reads DAGVTQSPTHLIKTRGQQVTLRCSPISGHKSVSWYQQVLGQGPQFIFQYYEKEERGRGNFPDRFSARQFPNYSSELNVNALLLGDSALYLCASSFRGQGYNSPLHFGNGTRLTVT.

This chain joins TRBV5-1 and TRBJ1-4, with a weak D call TRBD1 (6 bases). V was cut by 4 bases and J by 2 bases, with 12 bases left in between. The germline V gene encodes CDR1 SGHRS and CDR2 YFSETQ. The CDR3 consists of 15 residues. The CDR3 DNA reads as TGCGCCAGCAGCACGGATGGGGGCACTAATGAAAAACTGTTTTTT. It is translated as CASSTDGGTNEKLFF.

As DNA, the CDR3 is TGCGCCAGCAGCCAAGTCAAGGCAGGGGGGGAAAAACTGTTTTTT. It is translated as CASSQVKAGGEKLFF. The gene calls are TRBV4-3 and TRBJ1-4, with TRBD1 matching 7 bases. The CDR3 totals 15 residues. Germline V gene sequence: CDR1 LGHNA, CDR2 YSLEER. Trimming removed 1 base from V and 8 bases from J; junction bases left unmatched: 7.

This chain joins TRBV4-1 and TRBJ1-4; no reliable D call. There are 15 residues in the CDR3. CDR1 and CDR2 from the germline V gene are MGHRA and YSYEKL. V gave up 0 bases and J gave up 11 bases, with 16 bases separating them. The CDR3 loop is CASSQDPSGLGKLFF. The CDR3 nucleotides read TGCGCCAGCAGCCAAGATCCGTCCGGTCTGGGGAAACTGTTTTTT.

V is TRBV6-6 and J is TRBJ1-2; 7 bases align to TRBD1. The CDR3 is made up of 15 amino acids. In germline, CDR1 is MNHNY, CDR2 SVGAGI (reference sequence). V trimming: 8 bases; J trimming: 3 bases; junction bases outside the gene matches: 12. In nucleotides, the CDR3 is TGTGCCAGCCGATCCGCCCGACAGGGCTACTATGGCTACACCTTC. Translation gives CASRSARQGYYGYTF.

The chain carries TRBV30 and TRBJ1-2; D unclear. V was shortened by 5 bases and J by 7 bases, with 11 bases between the two germline ends. Looked up from germline, CDR1 is GTSNPN and CDR2 is SVGIG (reference sequence). There are 11 residues in the CDR3. The CDR3 is CAWGRAAGYTF. In DNA, the CDR3 is TGTGCCTGGGGGAGGGCGGCTGGCTACACCTTC.